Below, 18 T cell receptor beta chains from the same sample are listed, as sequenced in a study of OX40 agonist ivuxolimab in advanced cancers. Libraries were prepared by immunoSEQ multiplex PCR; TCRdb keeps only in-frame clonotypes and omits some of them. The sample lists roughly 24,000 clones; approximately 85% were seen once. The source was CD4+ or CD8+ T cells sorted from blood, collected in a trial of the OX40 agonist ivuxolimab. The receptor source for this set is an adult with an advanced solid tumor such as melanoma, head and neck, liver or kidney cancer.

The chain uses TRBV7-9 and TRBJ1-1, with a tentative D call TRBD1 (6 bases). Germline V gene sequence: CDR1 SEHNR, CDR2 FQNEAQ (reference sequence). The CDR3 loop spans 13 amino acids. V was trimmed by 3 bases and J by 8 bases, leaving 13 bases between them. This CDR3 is CASSLVGGNEAFF. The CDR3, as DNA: TGTGCCAGCAGCTTGGTAGGGGGAAACGAAGCTTTCTTT. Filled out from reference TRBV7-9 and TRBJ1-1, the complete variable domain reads DTGVSQNPRHKITKRGQNVTFRCDPISEHNRLYWYRQTLGQGPEFLTYFQNEAQLEKSRLLSDRFSAERPKGSFSTLEIQRTEQGDSAMYLCASSLVGGNEAFFGQGTRLTVV.

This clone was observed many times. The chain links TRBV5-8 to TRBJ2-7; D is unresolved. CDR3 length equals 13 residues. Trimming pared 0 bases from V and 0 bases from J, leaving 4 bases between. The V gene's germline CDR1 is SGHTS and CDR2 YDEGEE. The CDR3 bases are TGTGCCAGCAGCTTGGGGAACTCCTACGAGCAGTACTTC. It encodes CASSLGNSYEQYF.

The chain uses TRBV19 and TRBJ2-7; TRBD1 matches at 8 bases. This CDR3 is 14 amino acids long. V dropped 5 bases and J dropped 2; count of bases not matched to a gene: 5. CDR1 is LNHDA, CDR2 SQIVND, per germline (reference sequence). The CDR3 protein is CASSPGTGAYEQYF. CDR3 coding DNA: TGTGCCAGTAGTCCAGGGACAGGTGCCTACGAGCAGTACTTC.

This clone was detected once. The CDR3 nucleotides are TGCGCCAGCAGCTTAGCGGGAGGGCCGGATGAGCAGTTCTTC. Translation gives CASSLAGGPDEQFF. The chain couples TRBV5-1 to TRBJ2-1; 10 positions agree with TRBD2. J lost 8 bases, V lost 2 bases, and 4 bases had no gene match. Germline assignment: CDR1 SGHRS and CDR2 YFSETQ. CDR3 length: 14 residues.

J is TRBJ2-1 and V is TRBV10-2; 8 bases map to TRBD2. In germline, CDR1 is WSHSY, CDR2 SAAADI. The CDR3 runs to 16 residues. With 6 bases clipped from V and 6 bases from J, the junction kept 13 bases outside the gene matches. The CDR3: CASRDLSGEGGNEQFF. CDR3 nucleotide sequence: TGCGCCAGCAGGGACCTTAGCGGGGAGGGGGGCAATGAGCAGTTCTTC.

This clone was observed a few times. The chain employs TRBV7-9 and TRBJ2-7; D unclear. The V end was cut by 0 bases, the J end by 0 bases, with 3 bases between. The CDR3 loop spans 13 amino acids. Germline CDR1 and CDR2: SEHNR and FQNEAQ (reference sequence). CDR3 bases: TGTGCCAGCAGCTTAGCTAGCTCCTACGAGCAGTACTTC. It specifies CASSLASSYEQYF.

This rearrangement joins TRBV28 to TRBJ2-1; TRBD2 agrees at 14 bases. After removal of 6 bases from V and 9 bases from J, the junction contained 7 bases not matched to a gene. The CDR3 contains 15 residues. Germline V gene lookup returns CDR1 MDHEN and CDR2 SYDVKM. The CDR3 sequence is CASSPTGLAGGEQFF. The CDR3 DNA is TGTGCCAGCAGCCCGACCGGACTAGCGGGAGGTGAGCAGTTCTTC.

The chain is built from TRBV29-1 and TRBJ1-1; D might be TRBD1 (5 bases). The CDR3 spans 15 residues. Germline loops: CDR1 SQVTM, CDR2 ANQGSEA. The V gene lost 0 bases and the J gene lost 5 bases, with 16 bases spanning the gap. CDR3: CSVEDASRGRTEAFF. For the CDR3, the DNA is TGCAGCGTTGAAGATGCATCGAGGGGCCGAACTGAAGCTTTCTTT.

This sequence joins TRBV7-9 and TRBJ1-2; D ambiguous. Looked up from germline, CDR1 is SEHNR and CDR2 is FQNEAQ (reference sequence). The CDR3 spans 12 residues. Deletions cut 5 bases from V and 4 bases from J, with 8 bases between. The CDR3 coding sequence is TGTGCCAGCAGCCGAGGTGGCTATGGCTACACCTTC. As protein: CASSRGGYGYTF.

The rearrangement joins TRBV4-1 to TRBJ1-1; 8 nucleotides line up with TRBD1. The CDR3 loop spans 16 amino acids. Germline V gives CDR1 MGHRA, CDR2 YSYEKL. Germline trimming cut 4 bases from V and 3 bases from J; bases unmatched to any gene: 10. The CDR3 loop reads CASSLTSGTGYTEAFF. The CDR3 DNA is TGCGCCAGCAGCCTTACCTCCGGGACAGGCTACACTGAAGCTTTCTTT.

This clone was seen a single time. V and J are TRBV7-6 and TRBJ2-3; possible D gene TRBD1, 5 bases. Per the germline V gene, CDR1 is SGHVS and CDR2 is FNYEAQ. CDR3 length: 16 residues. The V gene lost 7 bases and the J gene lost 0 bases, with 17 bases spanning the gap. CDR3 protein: CASTPRWGSSTDTQYF. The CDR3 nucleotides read TGTGCCAGCACTCCGCGGTGGGGCTCTAGCACAGATACGCAGTATTTT.

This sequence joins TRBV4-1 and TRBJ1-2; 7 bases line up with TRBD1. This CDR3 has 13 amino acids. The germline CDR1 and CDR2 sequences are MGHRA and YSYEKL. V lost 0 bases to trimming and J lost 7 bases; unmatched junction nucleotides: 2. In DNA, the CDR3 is TGCGCCAGCAGCCAAGATCCAGGGGGTGGCTACACCTTC. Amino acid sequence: CASSQDPGGGYTF.

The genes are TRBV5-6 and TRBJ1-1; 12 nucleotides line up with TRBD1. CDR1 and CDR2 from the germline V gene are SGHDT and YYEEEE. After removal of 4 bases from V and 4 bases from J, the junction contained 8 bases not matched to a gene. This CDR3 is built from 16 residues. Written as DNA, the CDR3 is TGTGCCAGCAGCCCCTGGGACAGGGGGCGAATCACTGAAGCTTTCTTT. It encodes CASSPWDRGRITEAFF.

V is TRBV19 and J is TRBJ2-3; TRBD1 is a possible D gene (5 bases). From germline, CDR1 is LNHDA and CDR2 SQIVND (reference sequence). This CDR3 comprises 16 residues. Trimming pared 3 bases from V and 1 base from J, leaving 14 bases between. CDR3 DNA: TGTGCCAGTAGTATCATACTCAGGGTAGGCACAGATACGCAGTATTTT. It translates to CASSIILRVGTDTQYF.

Written as DNA, the CDR3 is TGTGCCAGCAGGGCCAGGGGAAACGGCAATCAGCCCCAGCATTTT. This encodes CASRARGNGNQPQHF. This chain joins TRBV28 and TRBJ1-5; D possibly corresponds to TRBD1 (6 bases). The germline V gene encodes CDR1 MDHEN and CDR2 SYDVKM. The CDR3 loop spans 15 amino acids. The V gene lost 6 bases and the J gene lost 2 bases, with 14 bases spanning the gap. The variable domain in full, with the rest retrieved from reference TRBV28 and TRBJ1-5, is DVKVTQSSRYLVKRTGEKVFLECVQDMDHENMFWYRQDPGLGLRLIYFSYDVKMKEKGDIPEGYSVSREKKERFSLILESASTNQTSMYLCASRARGNGNQPQHFGDGTRLSIL.

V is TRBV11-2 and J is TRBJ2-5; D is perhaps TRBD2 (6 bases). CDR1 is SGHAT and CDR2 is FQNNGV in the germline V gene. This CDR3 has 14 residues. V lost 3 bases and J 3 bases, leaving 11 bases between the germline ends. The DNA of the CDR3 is TGTGCCAGCAGCTTCGGGACTTACAAAGAGACCCAGTACTTC. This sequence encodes CASSFGTYKETQYF. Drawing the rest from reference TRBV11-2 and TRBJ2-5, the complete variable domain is EAGVAQSPRYKIIEKRQSVAFWCNPISGHATLYWYQQILGQGPKLLIQFQNNGVVDDSQLPKDRFSAERLKGVDSTLKIQPAKLEDSAVYLCASSFGTYKETQYFGPGTRLLVL.

CDR3 coding DNA: TGTGCCAGCAGCTTACCGGTACTAGCGGCCAGCACAGATACGCAGTATTTT. Translation gives CASSLPVLAASTDTQYF. The chain combines TRBV7-8 with TRBJ2-3; the match to TRBD2 covers 8 bases. The CDR3 contains 17 residues. The V gene's germline CDR1 is SGHVS and CDR2 FQNEAQ. The V and J ends lost 2 bases and 0 bases, in that order; junction bases with no gene match: 7.

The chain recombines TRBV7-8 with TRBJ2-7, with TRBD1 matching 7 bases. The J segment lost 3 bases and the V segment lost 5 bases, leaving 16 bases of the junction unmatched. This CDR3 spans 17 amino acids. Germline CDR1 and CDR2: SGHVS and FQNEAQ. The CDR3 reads CASSPLRTGATNYEQYF. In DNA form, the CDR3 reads TGTGCCAGCAGCCCGCTCCGGACAGGCGCGACAAACTACGAGCAGTACTTC.